This T cell receptor (beta chain) was identified during a study of cytomegalovirus exposure and HLA in healthy donors (dated by TCRdb to about 2017). Notes on the research overall: An earlier analysis of approximately 600 of the donors reported about 290 Gb of sequence data and 117 million unique TCR beta sequences from about 200 million T cells. Around 300 gigabases of sequencing data and approximately 85 million unique TCR sequences were included in an early release covering about 600 HLA-typed donors. Of the roughly 400 genotyped donors, 81% were placed in the genetic ancestry cluster associated with self-reported Caucasian donors. The aim of the study was to test whether cataloging public T cell receptors could identify signatures of past pathogen exposure. The T cell repertoires of 666 subjects were profiled by immunosequencing and related to cytomegalovirus serostatus. A separate validation cohort of 100 to 150 different subjects was used in addition to the 666-subject first cohort. The study combined high-throughput TCR immunosequencing, statistical association of individual TCRs with disease status, and machine learning to predict cytomegalovirus infection status. In a later analysis, previously published TCR beta repertoires from several hundred donors were re-analyzed and high-resolution HLA genotyping was added so that TCR occurrence patterns could be studied. Rather than using new phenotypic data, the later analysis identified candidate immune exposures from TCR beta sequences and from how often those sequences occurred across donors. An earlier analysis of about 600 of the donors used high-throughput TCR beta sequencing to judge whether each TCR beta V gene segment behaved as functional or pseudogenic. Donor age, sex, ethnicity and CMV serostatus were compiled together with the repertoire data. In a later genetic analysis, genome-wide SNP genotypes for about three fifths of the roughly 670 donors were used, and that subset was treated as a discovery cohort. Every discovery cohort repertoire had been produced on one sequencing platform. HLA typing included class I and class II loci at four-digit resolution. Typing coverage varied by locus: roughly 620-640 donors for A, B, C, DRB1 and DQB1; around 560 for DQA1; about 590 for DPA1; approximately 470 for DPB1. Several DR-DQ haplotypes were handled as single units for association and clustering because linkage in the cohort was strong. Among some 410 genotyped donors of the cohort, an average of roughly 240,000 unique TCR beta nucleotide sequences were sequenced per donor, around 18% of them non-productive. Beyond this particular receptor, the publication reports: In a later analysis, 15,000 to 20,000 TCR beta sequences were associated with specific HLA alleles at a false discovery rate of 0.05. CMV serostatus was the only immune exposure information available for the cohort. The sequencing pipeline was judged likely to have produced a cluster of highly shared sequence variants as a technical artifact. Correlated functional status among segregating V segments might reflect linkage disequilibrium, but an unknown experimental factor could not be ruled out. When HLA alleles, especially DR and DQ, strongly co-occurred, attributing TCR associations to individual alleles was difficult. Three of the identified cytomegalovirus-associated TCR beta chains were confirmed in vitro to be specific for cytomegalovirus antigens. A further reported finding was that TCR beta sequences accurately predicted the HLA-A and HLA-B alleles for most subjects in the first cohort. It was suggested by the authors that the approach could potentially be generalized to other disease states and immunological phenotypes. In a later analysis, TCR association rates were found to vary across HLA loci, with the most associated TCRs seen for DRB1 alleles and the fewest for HLA-C alleles. Most TCR sequences were seen in very few donors, while some public TCRs were found in many individuals. This cohort had only TCR beta chains sequenced, and the lack of alpha or paired-chain data limited which features could be detected. The classifier was reported to diagnose cytomegalovirus status with high specificity and sensitivity in both the original cohort and the validation cohort. Presence/absence analyses assumed roughly uniform sequencing depth across donors, an assumption that may not hold. In a later analysis, several top co-occurrence clusters were reported to appear linked to parvovirus B19, influenza, CMV and Epstein-Barr virus. In an earlier analysis of 500 to 650 of the donors, most TCR beta V segments appeared in productive rearrangements about 87% or about 30% of the time, broadly matching IMGT annotations. According to a later genetic analysis, donors in an Asian-associated ancestry cluster had fewer N-insertions in productive TCRs than the roughly 660-donor mean. In a later analysis, HLA-associated TCR beta chains showed more clonal expansion and lower generation probabilities than non-associated chains that were equally common. Because counts were too low, some 17 rarely observed V segments, including chromosome 9 orphons, were excluded from the earlier analysis of under 650 of the donors. Because HLA typing was unavailable for some donors at each locus, only the typed subset was used in association tests. The study gave a list of 150 to 200 TCR beta chains associated with cytomegalovirus. An association between a missense DCLRE1C variant and V-gene and J-gene trimming of TCR beta chains was found in a later genetic analysis and replicated in an independent cohort. In a later analysis, most CMV-associated TCR beta chains were found to appear HLA-restricted, with HLA associations seemingly driven largely by CMV exposure.

About this clone: It lacks a known antigen. It has no much larger one-base neighbor in the sample; base qualities were not kept.

Library method: the immunoSEQ multiplex PCR assay. The multiplex PCR relied on a mix of 60 forward primers for TCR Vbeta segments and 13 reverse primers for TCR Jbeta segments. A multiplex PCR assay on genomic DNA amplified the CDR3 region of rearranged TCR beta genes. On the Illumina HiSeq System, the amplified TCR beta libraries were sequenced as 87-base-pair reads. The source study handled its data this way. Across the 600 to 700 repertoires, a later analysis counted roughly 84 million unique TCR beta chains, 9.5 million to 12 million of which were shared by at least two donors. Raw reads were error-corrected and collapsed into unique sequences by a nearest-neighbor algorithm in which closely related sequences were merged to remove PCR and sequencing errors. V, D and J gene segments were assigned by aligning CDR3 sequences to IMGT reference sequences. For a sequence to be retained, a match of at least six nucleotides was required to both a V gene segment and a J gene segment. A rearrangement was called productive if the CDR3 had no stop codons and remained in frame with V and J, and every other rearrangement was called non-productive. CDR3 was defined according to IMGT convention as the region running from the second conserved V-encoded cysteine to the conserved J-encoded phenylalanine. The earlier analysis of 500 to 600 of the donors excluded sequences that lacked an unambiguous match to a single V gene segment. An earlier analysis of several hundred of the donors called V segments functional above 56.7% productive rearrangements and segregating when the between-donor standard deviation exceeded 5%. A statistical classification framework was built for diagnosing cytomegalovirus status from the catalog of TCR beta chain sequences. V and J gene assignment, in a later analysis, came from comparing TCR nucleotide sequences with IMGT/GENE-DB human TR gene sequences. In a later analysis, CDR3 sequences and most-parsimonious VDJ recombination scenarios were assigned using the TCRdist pipeline. In a later analysis, each TCR beta chain was defined by its CDR3 amino acid sequence together with its V-gene family, and reads without a unique V-gene family were excluded. As a way to deal with suspected cross-contamination and a sequencing artifact, a later analysis dropped roughly 620 nucleotide sequences that were highly shared and had low generation probability. For each public chain, a later analysis derived a clonal expansion index from normalized ranks of inferred template counts within each repertoire. In a later analysis, generation probabilities were computed using a VDJ recombination model fitted to out-of-frame rearrangements, and the results were checked against IGoR. A later analysis scored TCR-TCR, TCR-HLA and TCR-CMV co-occurrence with hypergeometric tests, applying a repertoire-size bias correction to TCR pairs. A later analysis estimated false discovery rates by permuting HLA or CMV assignments 20 times. In a later analysis, co-occurring TCRs were grouped using DBSCAN, and TCRdist sequence similarity was added for clustering within HLA-allele-positive subsets. For co-occurrence clustering, repertoires with fewer than 30,000 or more than 120,000 public chains were excluded, along with five or six repertoires with anomalous nucleotide sharing. TCRdb obtained this table from immuneACCESS and retained in-frame rearrangements with V and J assigned. These tables miss some clones; where compared with another copy, unresolved V genes account for less than half of the shortfall, and the remainder is unexplained. For V, J and clone size, that table is used; D and trimming come from the DNA. The sample table records over 100,000 clones; approximately 80% of these occur just once. The top ten clonotypes cover approximately 1.5% of the sample.

The cohort was made up of roughly 670 healthy bone marrow donors. Cohort members were all nominally healthy when sampled, although unrecorded immune exposures were likely present. The donor was CMV seronegative and was included in the group of about 400 seronegative cohort members. Each donor provided a peripheral blood sample, and peripheral blood mononuclear cells were used for TCR beta sequencing. Genomic DNA extraction from the blood cell samples was performed with the Qiagen DNeasy Blood Extraction Kit. The origin of this receptor is a female donor in good health and CMV-seronegative. What was sequenced was PBMCs.

CDR3 protein: CASSSAGLNTGELFF. The base sequence is TGCGCCAGCAGCTCAGCGGGGCTGAACACCGGGGAGCTGTTTTTT. The receptor chain draws on TRBV5-1 and TRBJ2-2, with 7 bases in between that match TRBD2. CDR1 and CDR2, looked up from the germline V gene, are SGHRS and YFSETQ. Spanning cysteine to phenylalanine, the CDR3 consists of 15 amino acids. Only the CDR3 portion is preserved as DNA: 45 bases, with reading frame beginning at the first base. For this chain, trimming is 3 bases at the V end and 1 base at the J end, and the number of junction bases without a gene match is 3.